This TCR beta chain was documented in a study of identical twins. General study findings and limits: Not following the same donors, the study drew its conclusions from cross-sectional statistical analysis. Model-predicted out-of-frame TCR alpha sharing fell below observed values in monozygotic twins. Analyses of zero insertions could be partly confounded by invariant MAIT and iNKT cells.

Turning to this clonotype: Its antigen is currently unknown.

With 4 bases clipped from V and 3 bases from J, the junction kept 6 bases outside the gene matches. The germline V gene encodes CDR1 SGHKS and CDR2 YYEKEE (reference sequence). The CDR3 is 14 amino acids. Using its own MiXCR run on the 5' RACE reads, TCRdb lists one record per CDR3 protein. The data hold 350,000 to 450,000 distinct CDR3 sequences, with around 20% observed a single time. The origin of this receptor is a man aged 50 to 59 in good health. The rearrangement uses TRBV5-5 and TRBJ2-5; the match to TRBD1 covers 7 bases. Sequences were obtained from naive T cells sorted from blood. CDR3 amino acids: CASSVDRAEETQYF. The CDR3 nucleotides are TGTGCCAGCAGCGTAGACAGGGCCGAAGAGACCCAGTACTTC.